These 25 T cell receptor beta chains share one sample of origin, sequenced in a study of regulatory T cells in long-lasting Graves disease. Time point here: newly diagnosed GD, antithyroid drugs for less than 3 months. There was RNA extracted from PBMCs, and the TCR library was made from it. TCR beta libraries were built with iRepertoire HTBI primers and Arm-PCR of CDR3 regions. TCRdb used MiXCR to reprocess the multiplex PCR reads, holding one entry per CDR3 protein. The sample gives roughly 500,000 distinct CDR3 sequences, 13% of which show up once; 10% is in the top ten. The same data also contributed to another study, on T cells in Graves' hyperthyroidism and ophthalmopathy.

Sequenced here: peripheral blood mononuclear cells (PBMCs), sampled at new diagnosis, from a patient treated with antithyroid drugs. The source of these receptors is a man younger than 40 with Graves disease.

DNA of the CDR3: TGTGCCAGCAGCCGCTGGACAGGGCTCGGCTATGGCTACACCTTC. This encodes CASSRWTGLGYGYTF. This rearrangement joins TRBV12-3 or TRBV12-4 to TRBJ1-2; TRBD1 matches 8 bases. The CDR3 is made up of 15 amino acids. With 6 bases clipped from V and 4 bases from J, the junction kept 10 bases outside the gene matches.

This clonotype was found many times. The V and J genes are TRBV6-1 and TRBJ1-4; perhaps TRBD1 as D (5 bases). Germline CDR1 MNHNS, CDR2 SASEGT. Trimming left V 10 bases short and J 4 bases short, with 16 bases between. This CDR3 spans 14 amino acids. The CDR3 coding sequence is TGTGCCACCCTTACAGGATCCCATAATGAAAAACTGTTTTTT. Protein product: CATLTGSHNEKLFF.

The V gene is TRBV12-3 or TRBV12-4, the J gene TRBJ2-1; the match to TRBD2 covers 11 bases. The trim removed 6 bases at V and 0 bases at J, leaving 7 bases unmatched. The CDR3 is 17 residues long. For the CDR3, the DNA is TGTGCCAGCAGCCCGGGACTAGCGGCGAGCTCCTACAATGAGCAGTTCTTC. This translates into CASSPGLAASSYNEQFF.

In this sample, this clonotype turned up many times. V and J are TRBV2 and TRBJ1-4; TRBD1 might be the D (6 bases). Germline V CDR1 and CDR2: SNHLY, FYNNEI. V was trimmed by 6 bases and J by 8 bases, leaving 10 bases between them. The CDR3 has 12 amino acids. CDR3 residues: CASSGTSEKLFF. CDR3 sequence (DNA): TGTGCCAGCAGCGGGACATCAGAAAAACTGTTTTTT.

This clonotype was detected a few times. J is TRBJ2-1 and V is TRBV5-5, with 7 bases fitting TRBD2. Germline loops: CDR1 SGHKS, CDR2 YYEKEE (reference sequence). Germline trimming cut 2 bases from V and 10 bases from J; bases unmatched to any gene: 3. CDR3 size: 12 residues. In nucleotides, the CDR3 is TGTGCCAGCAGCTTCGATAGCGGGGAGCAGTTCTTC. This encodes CASSFDSGEQFF. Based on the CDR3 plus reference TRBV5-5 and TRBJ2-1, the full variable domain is DAGVTQSPTHLIKTRGQQVTLRCSPISGHKSVSWYQQVLGQGPQFIFQYYEKEERGRGNFPDRFSARQFPNYSSELNVNALLLGDSALYLCASSFDSGEQFFGPGTRLTVL.

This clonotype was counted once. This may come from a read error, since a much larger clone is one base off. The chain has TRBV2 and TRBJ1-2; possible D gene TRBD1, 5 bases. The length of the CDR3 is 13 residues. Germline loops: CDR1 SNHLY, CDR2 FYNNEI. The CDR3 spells CVSSRRQNYGYTF. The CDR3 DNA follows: TGTGTCAGCAGCCGCCGACAGAACTATGGCTACACCTTC.

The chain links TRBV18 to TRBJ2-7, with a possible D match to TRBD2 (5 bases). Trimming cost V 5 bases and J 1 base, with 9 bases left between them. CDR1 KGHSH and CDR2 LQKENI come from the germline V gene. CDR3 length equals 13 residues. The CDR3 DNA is TGTGCCAGCTCAGCTAGCAGATCCTACGAGCAGTACTTC. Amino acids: CASSASRSYEQYF. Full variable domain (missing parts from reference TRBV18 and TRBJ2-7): NAGVMQNPRHLVRRRGQEARLRCSPMKGHSHVYWYRQLPEEGLKFMVYLQKENIIDESGMPKERFSAEFPKEGPSILRIQQVVRGDSAAYFCASSASRSYEQYFGPGTRLTVT.

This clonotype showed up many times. The CDR3 reads CASSLAGVDPETQYF. The CDR3 nucleotides read TGTGCCAGCAGTTTGGCCGGAGTGGATCCCGAGACCCAGTACTTC. The chain links TRBV27 to TRBJ2-5; no clear D. Germline V gene data show CDR1 as MNHEY and CDR2 as SMNVEV (reference sequence). Trimming cost V 3 bases and J 5 bases, with 16 bases left between them. The CDR3 consists of 15 residues.

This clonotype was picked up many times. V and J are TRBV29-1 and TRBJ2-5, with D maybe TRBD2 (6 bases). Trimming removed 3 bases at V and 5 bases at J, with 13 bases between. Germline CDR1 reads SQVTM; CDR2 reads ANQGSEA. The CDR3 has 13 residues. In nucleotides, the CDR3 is TGCAGCGTTGAGTGGCGGAGCGGGGAGACCCAGTACTTC. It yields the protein CSVEWRSGETQYF. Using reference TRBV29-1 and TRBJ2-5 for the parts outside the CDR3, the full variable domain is SAVISQKPSRDICQRGTSLTIQCQVDSQVTMMFWYRQQPGQSLTLIATANQGSEATYESGFVIDKFPISRPNLTFSTLTVSNMSPEDSSIYLCSVEWRSGETQYFGPGTRLLVL.

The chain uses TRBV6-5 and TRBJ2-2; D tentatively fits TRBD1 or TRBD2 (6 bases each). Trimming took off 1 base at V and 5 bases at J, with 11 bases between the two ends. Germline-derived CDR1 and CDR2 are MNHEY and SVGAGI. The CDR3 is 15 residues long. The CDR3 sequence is CASSYWGAGTGELFF. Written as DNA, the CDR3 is TGTGCCAGCAGTTACTGGGGGGCGGGGACCGGGGAGCTGTTTTTT.

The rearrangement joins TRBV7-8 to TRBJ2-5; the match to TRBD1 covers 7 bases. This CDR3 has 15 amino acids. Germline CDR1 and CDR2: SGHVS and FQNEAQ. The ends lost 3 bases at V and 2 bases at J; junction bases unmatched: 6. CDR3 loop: CASSFELQGQETQYF. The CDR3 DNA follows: TGTGCCAGCAGCTTTGAGTTACAGGGGCAAGAGACCCAGTACTTC. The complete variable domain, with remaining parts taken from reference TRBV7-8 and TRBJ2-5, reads GAGVSQSPRYKVAKRGQDVALRCDPISGHVSLFWYQQALGQGPEFLTYFQNEAQLDKSGLPSDRFFAERPEGSVSTLKIQRTQQEDSAVYLCASSFELQGQETQYFGPGTRLLVL.

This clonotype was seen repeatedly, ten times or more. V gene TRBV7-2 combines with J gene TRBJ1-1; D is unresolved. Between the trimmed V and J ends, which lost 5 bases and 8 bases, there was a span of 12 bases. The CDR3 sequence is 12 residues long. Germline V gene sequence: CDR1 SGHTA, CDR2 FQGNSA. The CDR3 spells CASSPGGPEAFF. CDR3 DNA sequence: TGTGCCAGCAGCCCGGGTGGGCCAGAAGCTTTCTTT. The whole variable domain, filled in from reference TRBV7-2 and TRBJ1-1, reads GAGVSQSPSNKVTEKGKDVELRCDPISGHTALYWYRQSLGQGLEFLIYFQGNSAPDKSGLPSDRFSAERTGGSVSTLTIQRTQQEDSAVYLCASSPGGPEAFFGQGTRLTVV.

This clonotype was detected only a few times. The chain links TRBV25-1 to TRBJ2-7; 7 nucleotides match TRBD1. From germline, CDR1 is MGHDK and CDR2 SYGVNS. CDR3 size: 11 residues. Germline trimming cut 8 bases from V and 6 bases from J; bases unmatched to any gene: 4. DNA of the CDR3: TGTGCCAGCCTAAGGGGGCTCGAGCAGTACTTC. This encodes CASLRGLEQYF.

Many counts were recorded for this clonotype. CDR3 in amino acids: CASSPSGLAGPEQYF. DNA for the CDR3: TGTGCCAGCAGCCCATCGGGACTAGCGGGACCCGAGCAGTACTTC. This chain links TRBV16 with TRBJ2-7; 13 positions agree with TRBD2. V gave up 4 bases and J gave up 6 bases; unmatched junction bases: 6. The CDR3 is made up of 15 amino acids. The germline gives CDR1 KGHSY, CDR2 FQNENV.

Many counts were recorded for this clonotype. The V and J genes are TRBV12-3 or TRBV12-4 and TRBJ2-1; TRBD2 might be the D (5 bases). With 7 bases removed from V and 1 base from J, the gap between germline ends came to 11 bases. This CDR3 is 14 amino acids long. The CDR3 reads CASMLEGSYNEQFF. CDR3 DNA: TGTGCCAGCATGTTAGAGGGTTCCTACAATGAGCAGTTCTTC.

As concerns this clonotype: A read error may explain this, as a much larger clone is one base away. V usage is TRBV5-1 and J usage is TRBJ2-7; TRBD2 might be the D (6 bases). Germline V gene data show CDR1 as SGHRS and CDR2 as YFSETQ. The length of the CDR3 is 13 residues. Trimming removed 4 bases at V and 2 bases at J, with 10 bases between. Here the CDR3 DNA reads TGCGCCAGCAGCCGCGGGATCCCCTACGAGCAGTACTTC. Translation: CASSRGIPYEQYF.

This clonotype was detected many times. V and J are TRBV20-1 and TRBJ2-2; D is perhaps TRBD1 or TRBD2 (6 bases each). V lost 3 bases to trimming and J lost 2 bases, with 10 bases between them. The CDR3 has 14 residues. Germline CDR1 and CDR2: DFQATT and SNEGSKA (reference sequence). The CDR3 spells CSARRGANTGELFF. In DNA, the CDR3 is TGCAGTGCTAGGAGGGGGGCCAACACCGGGGAGCTGTTTTTT.

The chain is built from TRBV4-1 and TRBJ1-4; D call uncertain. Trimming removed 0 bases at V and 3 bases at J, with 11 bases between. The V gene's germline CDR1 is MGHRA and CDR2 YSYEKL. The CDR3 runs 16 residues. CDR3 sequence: CASSQDRRLANEKLFF. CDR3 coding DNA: TGCGCCAGCAGCCAAGATAGGAGACTGGCTAATGAAAAACTGTTTTTT.

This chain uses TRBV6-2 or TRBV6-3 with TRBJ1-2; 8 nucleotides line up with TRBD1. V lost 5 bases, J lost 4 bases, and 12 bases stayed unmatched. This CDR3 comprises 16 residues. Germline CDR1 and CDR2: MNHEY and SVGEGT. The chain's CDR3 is CASSGSRTGLAYGYTF. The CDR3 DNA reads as TGTGCCAGCAGTGGGTCGAGGACAGGGCTCGCCTATGGCTACACCTTC.

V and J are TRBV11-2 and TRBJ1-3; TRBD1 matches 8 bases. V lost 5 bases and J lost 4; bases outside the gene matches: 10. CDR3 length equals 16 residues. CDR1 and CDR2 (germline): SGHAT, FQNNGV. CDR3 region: CASSPWTGNVGNTIYF. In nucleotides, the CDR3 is TGTGCCAGCAGCCCGTGGACAGGGAACGTAGGAAACACCATATATTTT.

The CDR3 DNA reads as TGCAGTGCTAGAGGTGACGCCCCTCGGGAGACCCAGTACTTC. This gives the protein CSARGDAPRETQYF. V and J are TRBV20-1 and TRBJ2-5; D is undetermined. Germline CDR1 is DFQATT and CDR2 is SNEGSKA (reference sequence). Trimming shortened V by 1 base and J by 5 bases, and 14 bases separated the two germline ends. The CDR3 covers 14 residues.

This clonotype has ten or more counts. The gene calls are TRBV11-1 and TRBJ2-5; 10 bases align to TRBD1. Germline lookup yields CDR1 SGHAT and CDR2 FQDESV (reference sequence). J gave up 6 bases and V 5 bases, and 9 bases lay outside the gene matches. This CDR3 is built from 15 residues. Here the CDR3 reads CASSQRDRGPKTQYF. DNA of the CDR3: TGTGCCAGCAGCCAAAGGGACAGGGGCCCGAAGACCCAGTACTTC.

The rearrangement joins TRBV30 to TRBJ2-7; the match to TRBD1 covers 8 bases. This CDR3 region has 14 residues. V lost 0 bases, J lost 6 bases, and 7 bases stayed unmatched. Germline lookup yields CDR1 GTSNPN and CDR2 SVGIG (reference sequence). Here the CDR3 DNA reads TGTGCCTGGAGTGTACTCGGGACAGGTGTCGAGCAGTACTTC. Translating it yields CAWSVLGTGVEQYF.

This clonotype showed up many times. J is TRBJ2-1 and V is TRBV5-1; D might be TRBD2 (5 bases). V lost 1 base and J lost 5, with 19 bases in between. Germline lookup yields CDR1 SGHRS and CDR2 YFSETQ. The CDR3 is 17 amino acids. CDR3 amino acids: CASSLNLADRLNNEQFF. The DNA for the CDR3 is TGCGCCAGCAGCTTGAATCTAGCCGATAGGTTGAACAATGAGCAGTTCTTC. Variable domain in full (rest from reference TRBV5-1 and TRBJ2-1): KAGVTQTPRYLIKTRGQQVTLSCSPISGHRSVSWYQQTPGQGLQFLFEYFSETQRNKGNFPGRFSGRQFSNSRSEMNVSTLELGDSALYLCASSLNLADRLNNEQFFGPGTRLTVL.

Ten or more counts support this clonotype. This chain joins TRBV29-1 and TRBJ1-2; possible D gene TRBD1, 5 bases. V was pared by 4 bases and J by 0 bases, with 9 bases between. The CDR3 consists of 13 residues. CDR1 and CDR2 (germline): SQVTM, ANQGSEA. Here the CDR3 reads CSVGRGANYGYTF. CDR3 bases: TGCAGCGTTGGTCGGGGCGCTAACTATGGCTACACCTTC.